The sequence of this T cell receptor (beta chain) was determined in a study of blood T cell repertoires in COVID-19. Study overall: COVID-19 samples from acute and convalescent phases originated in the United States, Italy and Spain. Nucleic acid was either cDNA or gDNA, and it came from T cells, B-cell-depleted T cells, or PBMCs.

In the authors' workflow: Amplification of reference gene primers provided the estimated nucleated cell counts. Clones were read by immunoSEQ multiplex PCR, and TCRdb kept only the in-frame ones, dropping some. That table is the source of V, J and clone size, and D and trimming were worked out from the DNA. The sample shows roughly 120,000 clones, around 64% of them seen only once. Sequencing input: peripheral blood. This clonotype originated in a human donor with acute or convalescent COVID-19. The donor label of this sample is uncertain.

CDR3 nucleotide sequence: TGTGCCAGCAGTTACTCTTCAGGGAGGGTCAATGAGCAGTTCTTC. This codes for CASSYSSGRVNEQFF. This chain joins TRBV6-5 and TRBJ2-1; 7 positions match TRBD2. Germline V lookup: CDR1 MNHEY, CDR2 SVGAGI. The ends lost 0 bases at V and 6 bases at J; junction bases unmatched: 5. The CDR3 has 15 amino acids.